These 8 T cell receptor beta chains share one sample of origin, sequenced in a study of graft-versus-host responses after intestinal transplantation (dated by TCRdb to the early 2020s). Library creation used the immunoSEQ multiplex PCR assay. Held by TCRdb, this immuneACCESS table contains in-frame sequences only and omits some clones. Under half of the omission traces to an unresolved V gene where checked; the cause of the rest is unknown. For this sample there are around 5,000 clones; 25% to 30% appear just once. Roughly 7.2% of the sample lies in the top ten. The label giving this sample's time point can be read as: cells obtained before transplantation from donor or recipient. In the mixed lymphocyte reactions, 200,000 CFSE-labeled pre-transplant responders were plated with 200,000 irradiated violet-dye-labeled stimulators and cultured for approximately 6 days. The starting material was alloreactive CD8+ T cells from a mixed lymphocyte reaction culture, obtained before intestinal transplant. Read against the paper, the sample's cell subset or site label means: CFSE-low proliferating T cells sorted from approximately 6-day pre-transplant mixed lymphocyte reaction (GvH or HvG direction). These receptors were taken from a human patient who received an intestinal transplant.

There are a few counts of this clone. A far larger clone lies a single base away; this is likely a read error. No conserved phenylalanine or tryptophan is present at the end of the CDR3, so a read error is the likely explanation. V usage is TRBV5-4 and J usage is TRBJ2-7; TRBD2 matches 13 bases. CDR1 SGHNT and CDR2 YYREEE come from the germline V gene (reference sequence). V lost 4 bases to trimming and J lost 2 bases; unmatched junction nucleotides: 3. The CDR3 spans 15 residues. The CDR3 nucleotides read TGTGCCAGCAGCCTACTAGCGGGAGGGCCCTACGAGCAGTACCTC. It specifies CASSLLAGGPYEQYL.

The rearrangement joins TRBV5-6 to TRBJ2-7, with 7 bases lining up with TRBD1. The CDR3 loop spans 13 amino acids. CDR1 and CDR2 (germline): SGHDT, YYEEEE. V was clipped by 4 bases and J by 2 bases; unmatched bases: 3. The CDR3 protein is CASSRDSTYEQYF. The DNA for the CDR3 is TGTGCCAGCAGCAGGGACAGCACCTACGAGCAGTACTTC.

This chain joins TRBV27 and TRBJ2-7, with D possibly being TRBD2 (6 bases). CDR3 length: 16 amino acids. Germline V gene data show CDR1 as MNHEY and CDR2 as SMNVEV (reference sequence). Trimming removed 4 bases from V and 0 bases from J, with 16 bases in between. This CDR3 is CASSYSIGEVSYEQYF. CDR3 coding DNA: TGTGCCAGCAGTTACTCGATCGGGGAGGTCTCCTACGAGCAGTACTTC.

In its sample, this clone was seen a few times. The chain links TRBV6-8 to TRBJ2-7, with D perhaps matching TRBD2 (6 bases). This CDR3 has 13 residues. The germline V and J ends were trimmed by 4 bases and 1 base, with 8 bases remaining between them. Germline loops: CDR1 MNHGY, CDR2 SAAAGT. CDR3 amino acids: CASSWGESYEQYF. The CDR3 DNA reads TGTGCCAGCAGTTGGGGGGAGTCCTACGAGCAGTACTTC.

The gene calls are TRBV6-5 and TRBJ2-1; D is perhaps TRBD2 (5 bases). Germline V gene sequence: CDR1 MNHEY, CDR2 SVGAGI. Trimming removed 2 bases at V and 0 bases at J, with 5 bases between. The CDR3 totals 14 residues. CDR3 sequence reads: CASSYGSSYNEQFF. The CDR3 DNA sequence: TGTGCCAGCAGTTACGGGAGCTCCTACAATGAGCAGTTCTTC.

Comments on this clone: A far bigger clonotype differs at one base, so this is likely a read error. The V gene is TRBV13, the J gene TRBJ2-1; 7 bases are shared with TRBD2. The CDR3 is 13 residues long. Losses at the gene ends were 4 bases for V and 5 bases for J; bases not matched to a gene: 2. In germline, CDR1 is PRHDT, CDR2 FYEKMQ (reference sequence). This CDR3 is CASSYGTNNEQFF. Here the CDR3 DNA reads TGTGCCAGCAGCTACGGGACTAACAATGAGCAGTTCTTC.

Notes on this clone: Other DNA sequences in this sample translate to the same CDR3. The chain is built from TRBV2 and TRBJ2-2; D may be TRBD1 or TRBD2 (5 bases each). The germline V and J ends were trimmed by 2 bases and 4 bases, with 23 bases remaining between them. The germline gives CDR1 SNHLY, CDR2 FYNNEI. This CDR3 is built from 19 residues. The DNA for the CDR3 is TGTGCCAGCAGTGAACACAGCCGTCAGGGTCTCCGGGGCACCGGGGAGCTGTTTTTT. The encoded protein is CASSEHSRQGLRGTGELFF.

This clone was seen a few times. The chain is built from TRBV4-2 and TRBJ2-5; 9 bases agree with TRBD2. Germline CDR1 LGHNA, CDR2 YNFKEQ. The CDR3 runs to 15 residues. Trimming cost V 4 bases and J 5 bases; bases outside gene matches: 8. CDR3 nucleotide sequence: TGTGCCAGCAGCCCTCCGGGACTAGCACCGGAGACCCAGTACTTC. As protein: CASSPPGLAPETQYF.